The next 8 T cell receptor beta chains were all read from a single sample in a study of blood T cell repertoires in COVID-19. TCRdb's table, derived via immunoSEQ multiplex PCR, lists solely in-frame clones and lacks some. The sample includes some 260,000 clones, around 84% of them seen just once. Material for sequencing was PBMCs or T cells enriched from blood (not recorded which). These receptor sequences come from a man aged 30 to 45 with acute COVID-19.

The gene calls are TRBV7-9 and TRBJ2-1, with D possibly TRBD2 on 6 matching bases. This CDR3 region has 14 residues. Per germline, CDR1 SEHNR and CDR2 FQNEAQ (reference sequence). Trimming took off 4 bases at V and 2 bases at J, with 9 bases between the two ends. In nucleotides, the CDR3 is TGTGCCAGCAGCTCTAGCGCGACCTACAATGAGCAGTTCTTC. It specifies CASSSSATYNEQFF.

This chain uses TRBV3-1 (or the pseudogene TRBV3-2) with TRBJ2-2; possibly TRBD2 for D (5 bases). The V gene lost 4 bases and the J gene lost 7 bases, with 7 bases spanning the gap. CDR1 is LGHDT and CDR2 is YNNKEL in the germline V gene (reference sequence). The CDR3 has 12 amino acids. The CDR3 DNA is TGTGCCAGCAGCCGCAGCGGCGGGGAGCTGTTTTTT. Protein product: CASSRSGGELFF.

The chain has TRBV2 and TRBJ2-3; 10 bases are a match to TRBD2. Germline CDR1 is SNHLY and CDR2 is FYNNEI. The CDR3 is made up of 18 amino acids. V gave up 3 bases and J gave up 0 bases; unmatched junction bases: 9. CDR3 region: CASSERAGGPFSTDTQYF. The DNA of the CDR3 is TGTGCCAGCAGTGAGCGAGCGGGGGGGCCCTTTAGCACAGATACGCAGTATTTT.

Concerning this clone: Other DNA sequences in the sample encode the same CDR3. V and J are TRBV18 and TRBJ1-5; D is uncertain. The CDR3 runs 13 residues. The V end was cut by 3 bases, the J end by 0 bases, with 3 bases between. Looked up from germline, CDR1 is KGHSH and CDR2 is LQKENI. In DNA, the CDR3 is TGTGCCAGCTCACCGTATAGCAATCAGCCCCAGCATTTT. Its protein product is CASSPYSNQPQHF. Together with reference TRBV18 and TRBJ1-5, the CDR3 gives the full variable domain: NAGVMQNPRHLVRRRGQEARLRCSPMKGHSHVYWYRQLPEEGLKFMVYLQKENIIDESGMPKERFSAEFPKEGPSILRIQQVVRGDSAAYFCASSPYSNQPQHFGDGTRLSIL.

The chain carries TRBV29-1 and TRBJ1-1; 8 bases align to TRBD1. The V and J ends lost 2 bases and 5 bases, in that order; junction bases with no gene match: 10. The CDR3 has 15 amino acids. CDR1 SQVTM and CDR2 ANQGSEA come from the germline V gene. The CDR3 here is CSVELAGGSWTEAFF. The CDR3 bases are TGCAGCGTTGAATTGGCAGGGGGCTCCTGGACTGAAGCTTTCTTT.

V usage is TRBV28 and J usage is TRBJ1-2; D ambiguous. Germline V gene lookup returns CDR1 MDHEN and CDR2 SYDVKM. The CDR3 extends over 14 amino acids. Trimming stripped 1 base from V and 8 bases from J, with 14 bases between. The CDR3 here is CASSLFLTGEGYTF. The CDR3 bases are TGTGCCAGCAGTTTATTCCTGACTGGTGAGGGCTACACCTTC.

The chain couples TRBV29-1 to TRBJ1-1; D gene unclear. The germline gives CDR1 SQVTM, CDR2 ANQGSEA. V lost 5 bases and J 6 bases, leaving 10 bases between the germline ends. The CDR3 spans 11 residues. CDR3 nucleotide sequence: TGCAGCGTTCTTATAGTCGCTGAAGCTTTCTTT. This gives the protein CSVLIVAEAFF.

The chain has TRBV5-1 and TRBJ1-2; 12 nucleotides align to TRBD1. Germline CDR1 reads SGHRS; CDR2 reads YFSETQ. V lost 6 bases, J lost 6 bases, and 9 bases stayed unmatched. This CDR3 has 15 amino acids. The CDR3 reads CASIPGQGAPNGYTF. CDR3 DNA: TGCGCCAGCATACCGGGACAGGGGGCGCCAAATGGCTACACCTTC.